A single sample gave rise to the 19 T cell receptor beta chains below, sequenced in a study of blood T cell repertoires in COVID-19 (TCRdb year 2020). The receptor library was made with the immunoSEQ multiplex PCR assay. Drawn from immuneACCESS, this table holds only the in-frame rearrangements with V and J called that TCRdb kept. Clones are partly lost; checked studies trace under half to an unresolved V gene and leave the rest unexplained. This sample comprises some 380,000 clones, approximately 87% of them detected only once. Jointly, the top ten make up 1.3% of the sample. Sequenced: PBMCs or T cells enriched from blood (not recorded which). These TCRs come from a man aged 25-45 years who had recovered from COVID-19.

The CDR3, as DNA: TGTGCCAGCAGCTTGCGGCGACAGCCTTCGGGCACTGAAGCTTTCTTT. Its protein product is CASSLRRQPSGTEAFF. The V gene is TRBV7-8, the J gene TRBJ1-1; tentative D call: TRBD1 (5 bases). The CDR3 loop spans 16 amino acids. Trimming took off 3 bases at V and 4 bases at J, with 18 bases between the two ends. Germline lookup yields CDR1 SGHVS and CDR2 FQNEAQ.

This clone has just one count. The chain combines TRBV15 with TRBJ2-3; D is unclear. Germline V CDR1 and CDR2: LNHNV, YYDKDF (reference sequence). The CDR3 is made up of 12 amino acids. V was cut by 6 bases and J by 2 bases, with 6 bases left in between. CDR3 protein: CATSVFTDTQYF. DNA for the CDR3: TGTGCCACCAGTGTCTTCACAGATACGCAGTATTTT.

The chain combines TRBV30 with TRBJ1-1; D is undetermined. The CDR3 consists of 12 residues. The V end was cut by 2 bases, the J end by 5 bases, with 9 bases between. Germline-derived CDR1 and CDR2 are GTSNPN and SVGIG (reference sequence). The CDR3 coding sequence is TGTGCCTGGAGTCGAGGTGTGACTGAAGCTTTCTTT. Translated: CAWSRGVTEAFF. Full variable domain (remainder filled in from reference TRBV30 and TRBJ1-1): SQTIHQWPATLVQPVGSPLSLECTVEGTSNPNLYWYRQAAGRGLQLLFYSVGIGQISSEVPQNLSASRPQDRQFILSSKKLLLSDSGFYLCAWSRGVTEAFFGQGTRLTVV.

The CDR3 loop reads CASGQGWTQPQHF. CDR3 DNA: TGTGCCAGCGGTCAGGGGTGGACTCAGCCCCAGCATTTT. This chain joins TRBV2 and TRBJ1-5; D is perhaps TRBD1 (6 bases). This CDR3 is 13 amino acids long. CDR1 and CDR2 (germline): SNHLY, FYNNEI. V was pared by 8 bases and J by 6 bases, with 14 bases between.

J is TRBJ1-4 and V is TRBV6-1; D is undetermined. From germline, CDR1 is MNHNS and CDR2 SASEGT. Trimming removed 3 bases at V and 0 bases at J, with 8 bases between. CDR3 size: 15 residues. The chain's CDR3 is CASSEGSTTNEKLFF. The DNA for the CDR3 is TGTGCCAGCAGTGAGGGGAGCACAACTAATGAAAAACTGTTTTTT.

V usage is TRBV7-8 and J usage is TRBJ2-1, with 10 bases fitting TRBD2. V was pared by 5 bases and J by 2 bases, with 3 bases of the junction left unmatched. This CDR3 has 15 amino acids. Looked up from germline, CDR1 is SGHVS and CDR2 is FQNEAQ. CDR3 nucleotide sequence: TGTGCCAGCAGCCAACTAGCGGGACCCTACAATGAGCAGTTCTTC. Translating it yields CASSQLAGPYNEQFF.

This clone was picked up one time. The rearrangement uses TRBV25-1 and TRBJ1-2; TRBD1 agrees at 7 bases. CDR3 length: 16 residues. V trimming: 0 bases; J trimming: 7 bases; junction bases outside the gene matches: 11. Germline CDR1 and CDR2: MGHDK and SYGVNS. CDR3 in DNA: TGTGCCAGCAGTGAATATATAACAGGGGTTATTGGTGGCTACACCTTC. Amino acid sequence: CASSEYITGVIGGYTF.

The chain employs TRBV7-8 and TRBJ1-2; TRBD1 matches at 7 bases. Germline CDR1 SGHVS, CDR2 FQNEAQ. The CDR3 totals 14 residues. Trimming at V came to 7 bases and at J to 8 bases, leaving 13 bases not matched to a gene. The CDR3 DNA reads TGTGCCAGCATAGGACAGGAAGAGACGGGAGGCTACACCTTC. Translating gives CASIGQEETGGYTF.

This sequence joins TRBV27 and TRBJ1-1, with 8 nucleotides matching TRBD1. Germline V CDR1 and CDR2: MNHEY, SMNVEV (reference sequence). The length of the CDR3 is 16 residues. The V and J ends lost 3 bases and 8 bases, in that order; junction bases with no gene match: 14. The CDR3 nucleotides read TGTGCCAGCAGTTTTAATTTCGGGACAGGTATTGGGGAAGCTTTCTTT. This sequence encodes CASSFNFGTGIGEAFF.

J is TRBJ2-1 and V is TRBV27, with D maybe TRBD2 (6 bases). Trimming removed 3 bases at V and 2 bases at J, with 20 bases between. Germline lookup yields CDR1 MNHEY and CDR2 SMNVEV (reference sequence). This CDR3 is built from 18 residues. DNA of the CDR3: TGTGCCAGCAGTTTTACCCCTCCGGGTAGCGGAACCTACAATGAGCAGTTCTTC. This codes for CASSFTPPGSGTYNEQFF.

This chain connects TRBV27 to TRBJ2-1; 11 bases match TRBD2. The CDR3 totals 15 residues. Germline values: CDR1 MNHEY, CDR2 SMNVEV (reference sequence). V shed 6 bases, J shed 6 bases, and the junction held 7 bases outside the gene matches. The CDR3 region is CASRPSGGFGNEQFF. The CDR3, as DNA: TGTGCCAGCAGACCTAGCGGGGGGTTCGGCAATGAGCAGTTCTTC.

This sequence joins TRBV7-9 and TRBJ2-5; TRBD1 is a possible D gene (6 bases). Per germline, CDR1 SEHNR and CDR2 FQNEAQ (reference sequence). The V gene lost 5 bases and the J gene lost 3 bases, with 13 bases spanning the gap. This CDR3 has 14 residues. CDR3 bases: TGTGCCAGCAGCCAAATTGGGGGCGAAGAGACCCAGTACTTC. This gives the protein CASSQIGGEETQYF.

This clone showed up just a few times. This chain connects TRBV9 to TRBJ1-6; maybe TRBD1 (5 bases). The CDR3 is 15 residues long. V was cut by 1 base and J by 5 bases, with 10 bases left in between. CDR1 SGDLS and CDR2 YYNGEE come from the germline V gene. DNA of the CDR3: TGTGCCAGCAGCGTAAGTCCGGGGGATAATTCACCCCTCCACTTT. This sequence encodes CASSVSPGDNSPLHF.

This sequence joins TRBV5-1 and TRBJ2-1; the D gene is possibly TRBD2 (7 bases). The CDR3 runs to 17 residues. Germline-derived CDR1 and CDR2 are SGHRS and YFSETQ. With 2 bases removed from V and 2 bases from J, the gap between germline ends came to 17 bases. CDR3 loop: CASSLNSGGQTYNEQFF. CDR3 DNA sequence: TGCGCCAGCAGCTTAAACTCGGGGGGCCAAACCTACAATGAGCAGTTCTTC.

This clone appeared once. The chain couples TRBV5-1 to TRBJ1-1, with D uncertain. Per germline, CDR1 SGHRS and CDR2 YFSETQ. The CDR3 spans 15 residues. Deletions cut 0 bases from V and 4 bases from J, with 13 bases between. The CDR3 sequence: CASSLANRVFTEAFF. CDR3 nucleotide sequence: TGCGCCAGCAGCTTGGCCAATCGGGTCTTCACTGAAGCTTTCTTT. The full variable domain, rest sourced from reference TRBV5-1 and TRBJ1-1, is KAGVTQTPRYLIKTRGQQVTLSCSPISGHRSVSWYQQTPGQGLQFLFEYFSETQRNKGNFPGRFSGRQFSNSRSEMNVSTLELGDSALYLCASSLANRVFTEAFFGQGTRLTVV.

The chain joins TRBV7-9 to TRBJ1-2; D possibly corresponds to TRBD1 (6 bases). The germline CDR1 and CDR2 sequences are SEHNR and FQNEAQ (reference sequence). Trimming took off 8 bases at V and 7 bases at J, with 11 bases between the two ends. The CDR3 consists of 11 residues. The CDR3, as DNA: TGTGCCAGCGACGGGGGGCTTGGCTACACCTTC. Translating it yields CASDGGLGYTF.

The CDR3 protein is CASSEGQETEAFF. CDR3 coding DNA: TGTGCCAGCAGCGAGGGACAGGAGACTGAAGCTTTCTTT. The chain employs TRBV9 and TRBJ1-1, with 8 positions matching TRBD1. This CDR3 region has 13 residues. Germline lookup yields CDR1 SGDLS and CDR2 YYNGEE. V lost 3 bases to trimming and J lost 5 bases; unmatched junction nucleotides: 3.

The CDR3 DNA follows: TGTGCCAGCAGCCCAAGGGACACCGGCCGATACGAGCAGTACTTC. It codes for CASSPRDTGRYEQYF. V gene TRBV9 combines with J gene TRBJ2-7; perhaps TRBD1 as D (6 bases). The length of the CDR3 is 15 residues. Germline V gene lookup returns CDR1 SGDLS and CDR2 YYNGEE. Between the trimmed V and J ends, which lost 4 bases and 4 bases, there was a span of 18 bases.

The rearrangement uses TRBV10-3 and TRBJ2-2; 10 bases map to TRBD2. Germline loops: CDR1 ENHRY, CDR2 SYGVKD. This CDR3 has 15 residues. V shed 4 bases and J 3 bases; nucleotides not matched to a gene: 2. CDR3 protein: CAISGLAGDTGELFF. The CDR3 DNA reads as TGTGCCATCAGTGGCCTAGCGGGGGACACCGGGGAGCTGTTTTTT.